The clone carrying this T cell receptor (beta chain) was picked up a small number of times. CDR1 and CDR2 from the germline V gene are LNHNV and YYDKDF (reference sequence). The V end was cut by 0 bases, the J end by 0 bases, with 14 bases between. This CDR3 is 17 amino acids long. The entry originates in a study of CD8+ T cells in alopecia areata. Extraction and reverse transcription of RNA yielded cDNA as the sequencing template. Produced via immunoSEQ multiplex PCR; TCRdb's table is partial and in-frame only. The sample has 200,000 to 250,000 clones; roughly 56% are singletons. Sample treatment: oral pan-JAK inhibitor, 5-10 mg twice daily. From PBMCs, CD4+ and CD8+ T cells were sorted.

This rearrangement joins TRBV15 to TRBJ1-1; weak D call: TRBD1 (5 bases). This TCR was recovered from a human donor with alopecia areata. Sequences were derived from CD4+ T cells sorted from blood, sampled at week 4, from a patient treated with tofacitinib. The CDR3 sequence is CATSREGRRSLNTEAFF. The CDR3 DNA reads TGTGCCACCAGCAGAGAGGGACGCAGATCGTTGAACACTGAAGCTTTCTTT.